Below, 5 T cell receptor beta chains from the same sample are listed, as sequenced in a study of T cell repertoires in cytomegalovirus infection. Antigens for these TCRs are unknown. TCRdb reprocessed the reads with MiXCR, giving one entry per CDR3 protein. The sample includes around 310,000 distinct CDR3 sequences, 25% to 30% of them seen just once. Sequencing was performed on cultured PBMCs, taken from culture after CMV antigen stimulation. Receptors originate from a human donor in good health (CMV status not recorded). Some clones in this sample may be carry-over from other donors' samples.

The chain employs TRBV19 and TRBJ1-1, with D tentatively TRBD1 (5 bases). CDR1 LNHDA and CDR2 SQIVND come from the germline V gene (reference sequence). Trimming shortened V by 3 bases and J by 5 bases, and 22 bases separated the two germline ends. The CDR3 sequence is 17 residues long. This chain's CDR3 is CASSIRTGRRGDTEAFF. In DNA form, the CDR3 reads TGTGCCAGTAGTATCCGAACGGGACGAAGGGGCGATACTGAAGCTTTCTTT.

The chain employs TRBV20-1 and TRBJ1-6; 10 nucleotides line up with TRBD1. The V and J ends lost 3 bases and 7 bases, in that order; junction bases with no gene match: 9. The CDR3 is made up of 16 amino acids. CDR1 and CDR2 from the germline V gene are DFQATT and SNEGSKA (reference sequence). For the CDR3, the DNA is TGCAGTGCTAGCCAGGGGGTGGACAGGGGGAATTCACCCCTCCACTTT. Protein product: CSASQGVDRGNSPLHF.

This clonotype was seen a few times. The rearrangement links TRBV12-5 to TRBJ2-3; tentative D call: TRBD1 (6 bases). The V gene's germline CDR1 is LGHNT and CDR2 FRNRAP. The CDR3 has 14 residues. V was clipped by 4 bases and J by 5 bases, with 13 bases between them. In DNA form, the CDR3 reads TGTGCTAGTGGTTCTTCAGGGGTGGTAGATACGCAGTATTTT. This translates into CASGSSGVVDTQYF.

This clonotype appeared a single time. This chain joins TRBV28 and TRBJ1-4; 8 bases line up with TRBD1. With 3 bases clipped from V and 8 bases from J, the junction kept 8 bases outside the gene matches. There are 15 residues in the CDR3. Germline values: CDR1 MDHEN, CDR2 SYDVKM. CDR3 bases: TGTGCCAGCAGTTTCGCAGGGGGCGAAACCGAAAAACTGTTTTTT. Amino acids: CASSFAGGETEKLFF.

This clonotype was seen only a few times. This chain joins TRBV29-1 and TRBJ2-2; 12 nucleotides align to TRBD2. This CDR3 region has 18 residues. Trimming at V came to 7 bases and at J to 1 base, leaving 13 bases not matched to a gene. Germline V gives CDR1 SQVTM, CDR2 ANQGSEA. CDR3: CSARPTSGGLQNTGELFF. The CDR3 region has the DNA TGCAGCGCCCGCCCAACTAGCGGGGGGCTTCAGAACACCGGGGAGCTGTTTTTT.